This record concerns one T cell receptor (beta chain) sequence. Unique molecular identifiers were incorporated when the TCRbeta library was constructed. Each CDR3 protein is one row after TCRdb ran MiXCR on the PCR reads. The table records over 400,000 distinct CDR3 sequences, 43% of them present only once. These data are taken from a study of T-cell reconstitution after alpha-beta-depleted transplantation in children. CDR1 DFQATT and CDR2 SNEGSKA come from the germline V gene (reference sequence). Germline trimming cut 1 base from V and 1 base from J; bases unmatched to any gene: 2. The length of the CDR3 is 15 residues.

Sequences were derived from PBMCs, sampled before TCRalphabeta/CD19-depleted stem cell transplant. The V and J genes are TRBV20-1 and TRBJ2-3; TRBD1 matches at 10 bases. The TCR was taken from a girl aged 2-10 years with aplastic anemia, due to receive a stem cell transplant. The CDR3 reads CSARGQGARTDTQYF. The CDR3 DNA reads TGCAGTGCTAGAGGACAGGGGGCACGCACAGATACGCAGTATTTT.